Following are 26 T cell receptor beta chains from one sample sequenced in a study of T cell repertoires in cytomegalovirus infection. These receptors have no known antigen. TCRdb fed the reads into MiXCR, producing one record per CDR3 protein. The sample lists 110,000 to 150,000 distinct CDR3 sequences; over 25% were seen once. Sequencing used CD8+ T cells from cultured PBMCs, obtained from culture after CMV antigen stimulation. These TCRs come from a human donor in good health (CMV status not recorded). Some clones in this sample may be carry-over from other donors' samples.

As regards this clonotype: This clone may be a read error of a much larger clone one base away. The rearrangement links TRBV7-2 to TRBJ1-1; perhaps TRBD1 as D (5 bases). The germline V gene has CDR1 SGHTA and CDR2 FQGNSA. The ends were cut back, 5 bases at V and 2 bases at J, with 15 bases in the middle. CDR3 length: 15 residues. This CDR3 reads CASSIVAGPNTEAFF. CDR3 nucleotides: TGTGCCAGCAGCATAGTAGCGGGGCCAAACACTGAAGCTTTCTTT.

V and J are TRBV19 and TRBJ1-2; unclear D gene. CDR3 length equals 14 residues. Germline V gene lookup returns CDR1 LNHDA and CDR2 SQIVND (reference sequence). Trimming shortened V by 3 bases and J by 3 bases, and 11 bases separated the two germline ends. CDR3 region: CASSISGEDYGYTF. The DNA of the CDR3 is TGTGCCAGTAGTATCTCCGGGGAGGACTATGGCTACACCTTC.

This clonotype has a handful of counts. The chain has TRBV4-1 and TRBJ2-3; D possibly corresponds to TRBD2 (5 bases). Trimming removed 0 bases from V and 9 bases from J, with 13 bases in between. In germline, CDR1 is MGHRA, CDR2 YSYEKL. This CDR3 has 14 amino acids. CDR3 in DNA: TGCGCCAGCAGCCAAGATCCGGGAACACCAACGCAGTATTTT. Encoded protein: CASSQDPGTPTQYF.

This chain connects TRBV6-4 to TRBJ2-3; the match to TRBD2 covers 7 bases. The CDR3 contains 15 residues. V shed 3 bases and J 2 bases; nucleotides not matched to a gene: 5. Germline values: CDR1 MRHNA, CDR2 SNTAGT. The CDR3 spells CASSEEAGLTDTQYF. CDR3 coding DNA: TGTGCCAGCAGTGAAGAAGCGGGACTCACAGATACGCAGTATTTT.

This clonotype was seen a handful of times. The gene calls are TRBV6-5 and TRBJ1-1; no definite D call. V was clipped by 3 bases and J by 3 bases, with 8 bases between them. CDR1 is MNHEY, CDR2 SVGAGI, per germline. This CDR3 contains 13 residues. The CDR3 protein is CASSYTEDTEAFF. The CDR3 DNA sequence: TGTGCCAGCAGTTATACGGAGGACACTGAAGCTTTCTTT.

The V gene is TRBV7-9, the J gene TRBJ2-1; TRBD1 aligns across 8 bases. The CDR3 totals 17 residues. Germline trimming cut 5 bases from V and 0 bases from J; bases unmatched to any gene: 9. CDR1 SEHNR and CDR2 FQNEAQ come from the germline V gene (reference sequence). The CDR3 spells CASSQGQGPLSYNEQFF. The CDR3 DNA reads as TGTGCCAGCAGCCAAGGACAGGGTCCCCTCTCCTACAATGAGCAGTTCTTC.

This clonotype was seen only once. CDR3 DNA: TGTGCCAGCAATCCTGGGACCGGGGAGCTGTTTTTT. Translation gives CASNPGTGELFF. This chain joins TRBV6-2 or TRBV6-3 and TRBJ2-2, with D hard to call. V gave up 7 bases and J gave up 5 bases, with 8 bases separating them. CDR3 length equals 12 residues. In germline, CDR1 is MNHEY, CDR2 SVGEGT.

This clonotype was picked up a small number of times. The chain employs TRBV6-1 and TRBJ2-1; TRBD2 matches at 8 bases. This CDR3 contains 15 residues. Losses at the gene ends were 4 bases for V and 4 bases for J; bases not matched to a gene: 6. Germline CDR1 is MNHNS and CDR2 is SASEGT. The CDR3 DNA sequence: TGTGCCAGCAGTGTAACGCGGGGGGAATACAATGAGCAGTTCTTC. It encodes CASSVTRGEYNEQFF.

This clonotype occurred many times. The chain combines TRBV27 with TRBJ2-5; weak D call: TRBD1 (6 bases). The CDR3 spans 15 residues. Trimming cost V 5 bases and J 4 bases, with 17 bases left between them. The germline CDR1 and CDR2 sequences are MNHEY and SMNVEV (reference sequence). The CDR3 DNA sequence: TGTGCCAGCAGTCCCGGGACATCTTTAAGAGAGACCCAGTACTTC. Translated: CASSPGTSLRETQYF.

This clonotype was recorded at least ten times. V and J are TRBV27 and TRBJ1-1; a possible D gene is TRBD1 (5 bases). The CDR3 is made up of 14 amino acids. Germline V gene lookup returns CDR1 MNHEY and CDR2 SMNVEV (reference sequence). With 6 bases removed from V and 0 bases from J, the gap between germline ends came to 11 bases. The CDR3 region is CASSLGQMNTEAFF. CDR3 coding DNA: TGTGCCAGCAGCTTGGGGCAGATGAACACTGAAGCTTTCTTT.

The CDR3 region has the DNA TGTGCCAGCAGCCAGGGTGATGGCTACACCTTC. Its translation is CASSQGDGYTF. The V gene is TRBV27, the J gene TRBJ1-2; D perhaps matches TRBD1 (5 bases). Trimming took 6 bases from V and 6 from J, leaving 8 bases between them. The CDR3 spans 11 residues. Germline V gives CDR1 MNHEY, CDR2 SMNVEV (reference sequence).

This clonotype was found a few times. The chain is built from TRBV28 and TRBJ2-3; D is perhaps TRBD2 (7 bases). This CDR3 is 16 amino acids long. Trimming removed 2 bases from V and 0 bases from J, with 12 bases in between. Germline V gene lookup returns CDR1 MDHEN and CDR2 SYDVKM. DNA for the CDR3: TGTGCCAGCAGTTTACGCGGGGGCTTTAGCACAGATACGCAGTATTTT. Its translation: CASSLRGGFSTDTQYF.

Regarding this clonotype: The junction departs from germline at one end; a sequencing error may be responsible. The chain uses TRBV29-1 and TRBJ1-5; TRBD1 is a possible D gene (6 bases). The CDR3 totals 15 residues. Germline-derived CDR1 and CDR2 are SQVTM and ANQGSEA. The CDR3 coding sequence is TGTAGCGTTGAAGATCCGGACAGCTCTGATCAGCCCCAGCATTTT. This gives the protein CSVEDPDSSDQPQHF.

The V gene is TRBV29-1, the J gene TRBJ2-1; 11 nucleotides match TRBD2. Germline V gene sequence: CDR1 SQVTM, CDR2 ANQGSEA. This CDR3 comprises 13 residues. The trim removed 7 bases at V and 6 bases at J, leaving 5 bases unmatched. DNA for the CDR3: TGCAGCGCCGCGGGACTAGCGGCCAATGAGCAGTTCTTC. This translates into CSAAGLAANEQFF.

The V call is TRBV7-2, the J call TRBJ2-5, with TRBD1 as a possible D gene (5 bases). The CDR3 has 13 amino acids. Trimming cost V 2 bases and J 3 bases, with 7 bases left between them. From germline, CDR1 is SGHTA and CDR2 FQGNSA. Here the CDR3 reads CASSLSGKETQYF. The CDR3 nucleotides are TGTGCCAGCAGCTTATCAGGGAAAGAGACCCAGTACTTC.

The chain uses TRBV20-1 and TRBJ2-7; no definite D call. This CDR3 has 13 residues. Germline loops: CDR1 DFQATT, CDR2 SNEGSKA (reference sequence). The ends were cut back, 2 bases at V and 1 base at J, with 9 bases in the middle. In DNA, the CDR3 is TGCAGTGCTAGAAGGCAGGATTCCTACGAGCAGTACTTC. This gives the protein CSARRQDSYEQYF.

This clonotype was counted between two and nine times. The chain uses TRBV29-1 and TRBJ1-4; maybe TRBD1 (6 bases). The V and J ends lost 4 bases and 0 bases respectively, with 15 bases between them. CDR3 size: 16 residues. Germline V gene lookup returns CDR1 SQVTM and CDR2 ANQGSEA. Written as DNA, the CDR3 is TGCAGCGTTGTTGGGGGGCTCGGGGCAACTAATGAAAAACTGTTTTTT. It translates to CSVVGGLGATNEKLFF.

V and J are TRBV7-9 and TRBJ1-2, with TRBD1 as a possible D gene (6 bases). Germline assignment: CDR1 SEHNR and CDR2 FQNEAQ (reference sequence). V lost 5 bases to trimming and J lost 10 bases, with 20 bases between them. The length of the CDR3 is 14 residues. The CDR3 DNA is TGTGCCAGCAGCCCAATCGGACAGCCCCTAATCTACACCTTC. Amino acid sequence: CASSPIGQPLIYTF.

In this sample, this clonotype turned up many times. V gene TRBV7-9 combines with J gene TRBJ2-7; D perhaps matches TRBD1 (5 bases). Germline V CDR1 and CDR2: SEHNR, FQNEAQ (reference sequence). Deletions cut 5 bases from V and 4 bases from J, with 6 bases between. The CDR3 spans 11 residues. The CDR3 DNA sequence: TGTGCCAGCAGCACAGGATACGAGCAGTACTTC. This translates into CASSTGYEQYF.

The V gene is TRBV9, the J gene TRBJ1-1; 10 bases agree with TRBD1. CDR3 length: 15 residues. The germline V gene encodes CDR1 SGDLS and CDR2 YYNGEE. Trimming at V came to 3 bases and at J to 0 bases, leaving 2 bases not matched to a gene. CDR3 nucleotides: TGTGCCAGCAGCGGGACAGGGGGAATGAACACTGAAGCTTTCTTT. This codes for CASSGTGGMNTEAFF. Based on the CDR3 plus reference TRBV9 and TRBJ1-1, the full variable domain is DSGVTQTPKHLITATGQRVTLRCSPRSGDLSVYWYQQSLDQGLQFLIQYYNGEERAKGNILERFSAQQFPDLHSELNLSSLELGDSALYFCASSGTGGMNTEAFFGQGTRLTVV.

In its sample, this clonotype was seen a few times. This chain connects TRBV28 to TRBJ2-6, with D perhaps TRBD2 (5 bases). The length of the CDR3 is 16 residues. V lost 1 base and J 3 bases, leaving 10 bases between the germline ends. Germline V lookup: CDR1 MDHEN, CDR2 SYDVKM. DNA of the CDR3: TGTGCCAGCAGTTTATTGAGTGAGGGTGGGGCCAACGTCCTGACTTTC. This encodes CASSLLSEGGANVLTF.

This clonotype was detected ten times or more. CDR3 residues: CASSYASGTGTSGANVLTF. CDR3 nucleotide sequence: TGTGCCAGCAGTTACGCATCCGGGACAGGCACTTCTGGGGCCAACGTCCTGACTTTC. V and J are TRBV6-5 and TRBJ2-6, with TRBD1 matching 8 bases. The CDR3 covers 19 residues. Germline loops: CDR1 MNHEY, CDR2 SVGAGI. Trimming took 2 bases from V and 1 from J; bases not matched to a gene: 10.

The V call is TRBV2, the J call TRBJ2-7, with no clear D. Trimming left V 6 bases short and J 4 bases short, with 16 bases between. Germline V gene lookup returns CDR1 SNHLY and CDR2 FYNNEI. This CDR3 has 14 amino acids. The CDR3 DNA sequence: TGTGCCAGCAGCTCCCGTGGCCGCGGATACGAGCAGTACTTC. Its translation is CASSSRGRGYEQYF.

The table lists this clonotype with a few counts. The rearrangement joins TRBV12-3 or TRBV12-4 to TRBJ2-1; D is unclear. The V gene lost 6 bases and the J gene lost 6 bases, with 6 bases spanning the gap. CDR3 size: 11 residues. This CDR3 reads CASRVGNEQFF. The CDR3 DNA reads TGTGCCAGCAGGGTCGGCAATGAGCAGTTCTTC.

This clonotype was seen a handful of times. The gene calls are TRBV24-1 and TRBJ2-3; 8 positions agree with TRBD1. This CDR3 comprises 16 residues. The germline V gene has CDR1 KGHDR and CDR2 SFDVKD. Trimming cost V 4 bases and J 2 bases; bases outside gene matches: 7. CDR3 region: CATSERQGWDTDTQYF. The CDR3 DNA reads as TGTGCCACCAGTGAACGACAGGGGTGGGACACAGATACGCAGTATTTT.

CDR3 sequence reads: CASTFGTDDGYTF. CDR3 nucleotide sequence: TGTGCCAGCACCTTCGGGACGGACGATGGCTACACCTTC. The rearrangement joins TRBV7-2 to TRBJ1-2, with a tentative D call TRBD1 (5 bases). The ends were cut back, 7 bases at V and 6 bases at J, with 15 bases in the middle. Per the germline V gene, CDR1 is SGHTA and CDR2 is FQGNSA. This CDR3 has 13 amino acids. Full variable domain (outside the CDR3, taken from reference TRBV7-2 and TRBJ1-2): GAGVSQSPSNKVTEKGKDVELRCDPISGHTALYWYRQSLGQGLEFLIYFQGNSAPDKSGLPSDRFSAERTGGSVSTLTIQRTQQEDSAVYLCASTFGTDDGYTFGSGTRLTVV.